This entry features one T cell receptor beta chain sequence. Antigen: not known. The ends lost 3 bases at V and 5 bases at J; junction bases unmatched: 12. CDR3 length: 16 residues. In germline, CDR1 is GTSNPN, CDR2 SVGIG (reference sequence). TCRdb analysed the 5' RACE reads with MiXCR anew, one entry per CDR3 protein. The sample carries approximately 700,000 distinct CDR3 sequences, roughly 6% recorded once. The sample originates from a study of identical twins. Study results and limitations: The more abundant beta clonotypes in cord blood had fewer insertions, and memory repertoires did not show this. Weaker excess twin sharing was seen among beta out-of-frame sequences. When twins shared out-of-frame alpha sequences, those sequences had excess low generation probability.

The receptor comes from a man between 18 and 29 years old in good health. Input material: naive T cells sorted from blood. The chain combines TRBV30 with TRBJ2-2, with 7 bases identical to TRBD2. The chain's CDR3 is CAWRGWGGRTTGELFF. The DNA of the CDR3 is TGTGCCTGGAGAGGATGGGGAGGGAGAACAACCGGGGAGCTGTTTTTT.